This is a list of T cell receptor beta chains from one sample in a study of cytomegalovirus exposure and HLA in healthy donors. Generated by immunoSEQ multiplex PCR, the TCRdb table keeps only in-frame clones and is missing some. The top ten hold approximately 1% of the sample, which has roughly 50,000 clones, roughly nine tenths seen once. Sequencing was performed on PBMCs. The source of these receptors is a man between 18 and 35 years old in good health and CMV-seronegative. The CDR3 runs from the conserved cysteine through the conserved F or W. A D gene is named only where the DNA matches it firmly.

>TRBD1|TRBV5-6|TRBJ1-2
TGTGCCAGCAGCTTTCCGGGACAGGGTAATGGCTACACCTTC
CASSFPGQGNGYTF
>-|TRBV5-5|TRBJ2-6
TGTGCCAGCAGCCCTATCCCCTCTGGGGCCAACGTCCTGACTTTC
CASSPIPSGANVLTF
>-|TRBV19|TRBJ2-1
TGTGCCAGTTCCGGACCGAGGGATGAGCAGTTCTTC
CASSGPRDEQFF
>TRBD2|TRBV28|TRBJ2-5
TGTGCCAGCAGTTTATATGCGACTAGCGGTTACCAAGAGACCCAGTACTTC
CASSLYATSGYQETQYF
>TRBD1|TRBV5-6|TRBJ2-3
TGTGCCAGCAGCTTCGGGACAGGGCCAGATACGCAGTATTTT
CASSFGTGPDTQYF
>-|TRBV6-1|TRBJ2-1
TGTGCCAGCAGTGACGTTATTTCTAGCGCCTACAATGAGCAGTTCTTC
CASSDVISSAYNEQFF
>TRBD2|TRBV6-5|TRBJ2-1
TGTGCCAGCAGAACTAGCGGGAGATACAATGAGCAGTTCTTC
CASRTSGRYNEQFF
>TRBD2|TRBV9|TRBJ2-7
TGTGCCAGCAGCGCACACCCTGACTCGCGGGAGGATTACGAGCAGTACTTC
CASSAHPDSREDYEQYF
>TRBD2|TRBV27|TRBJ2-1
TGTGCCAGCAGTTTACTAGCGGGAGGGAATGAGCAGTTCTTC
CASSLLAGGNEQFF
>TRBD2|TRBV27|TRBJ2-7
TGTGCCAGCAGTTTTTTGAGCGGGAGGGATGTGGGCGAGCAGTACTTC
CASSFLSGRDVGEQYF
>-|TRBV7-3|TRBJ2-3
TGTGCCAGCAGCCAATCAGAGGGAGATACGCAGTATTTT
CASSQSEGDTQYF
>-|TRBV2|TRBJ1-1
TGTGCCAGCAGGTCTGAAGGGACTAACACTGAAGCTTTCTTT
CASRSEGTNTEAFF